Following are 22 T cell receptor beta chains from one sample sequenced in a study of OX40 agonist ivuxolimab in advanced cancers. Clones were read by immunoSEQ multiplex PCR, and TCRdb kept only the in-frame ones, dropping some. The profile shows roughly 69,000 clones, 80% to 90% of them singletons. The material was CD4+ or CD8+ T cells sorted from blood, obtained in a trial of the OX40 agonist ivuxolimab. All receptors come from an adult with an advanced solid tumor such as melanoma, head and neck, liver or kidney cancer.

In this sample, this clone turned up once. This chain joins TRBV18 and TRBJ1-3; a possible D gene is TRBD1 (5 bases). With 2 bases removed from V and 2 bases from J, the gap between germline ends came to 13 bases. CDR3 length: 16 residues. The germline gives CDR1 KGHSH, CDR2 LQKENI. The CDR3 sequence: CASSPDIGRAGNTIYF. The DNA of the CDR3 is TGTGCCAGCTCACCAGACATCGGCAGGGCTGGAAACACCATATATTTT.

The chain uses TRBV11-1 and TRBJ2-1; 8 bases align to TRBD1. Germline loops: CDR1 SGHAT, CDR2 FQDESV (reference sequence). The CDR3 covers 17 residues. After removal of 5 bases from V and 10 bases from J, the junction contained 19 bases not matched to a gene. The CDR3 DNA follows: TGTGCCAGCAGCCAACCGCTCGGATATCAGGGGGCGGACGAGCAGTTCTTC. Its protein product is CASSQPLGYQGADEQFF.

The V and J genes are TRBV29-1 and TRBJ2-1; D unresolved. In germline, CDR1 is SQVTM, CDR2 ANQGSEA. This CDR3 is built from 11 residues. The V end was cut by 2 bases, the J end by 15 bases, with 14 bases between. The chain's CDR3 is CSVESFSKPFF. DNA of the CDR3: TGCAGCGTTGAAAGCTTCAGTAAGCCGTTCTTC.

The chain links TRBV7-9 to TRBJ1-1; no clear D. V lost 5 bases to trimming and J lost 7 bases, with 14 bases between them. The germline gives CDR1 SEHNR, CDR2 FQNEAQ (reference sequence). The CDR3 contains 13 residues. CDR3 loop: CASSLSGEDEAFF. CDR3 in DNA: TGTGCCAGCAGCCTTAGTGGGGAAGATGAAGCTTTCTTT.

The chain uses TRBV7-9 and TRBJ1-1, with D possibly being TRBD1 (5 bases). Germline V CDR1 and CDR2: SEHNR, FQNEAQ (reference sequence). The CDR3 sequence is 13 residues long. Trimming shortened V by 2 bases and J by 2 bases, and 6 bases separated the two germline ends. CDR3 in amino acids: CASSLQGNTEAFF. As DNA, the CDR3 is TGTGCCAGCAGCTTACAGGGAAACACTGAAGCTTTCTTT.

The chain uses TRBV27 and TRBJ1-2; no firm D call. The ends were cut back, 2 bases at V and 4 bases at J, with 8 bases in the middle. The CDR3 spans 13 residues. Germline CDR1 and CDR2: MNHEY and SMNVEV (reference sequence). CDR3 in amino acids: CASSLKGPYGYTF. CDR3 sequence (DNA): TGTGCCAGCAGTTTAAAGGGCCCCTATGGCTACACCTTC.

Regarding this clone: The junction differs from germline at one of its ends, possibly a read error. This chain joins TRBV10-3 and TRBJ2-2; 7 nucleotides match TRBD1. Germline assignment: CDR1 ENHRY and CDR2 SYGVKD. This CDR3 comprises 14 residues. Here the CDR3 DNA reads TGTGCCATCAGACGACAGGGTAACAGCGGGGAGCTGTTTTTT. The encoded protein is CAIRRQGNSGELFF.

The gene calls are TRBV10-3 and TRBJ2-7, with 9 bases identical to TRBD1. With V trimmed by 5 bases and J by 3 bases, 5 bases remained unmatched. This CDR3 spans 14 amino acids. The V gene's germline CDR1 is ENHRY and CDR2 SYGVKD. The CDR3 nucleotides read TGTGCCATCAGTCCCCGGGACAGGGTCTACGAGCAGTACTTC. It specifies CAISPRDRVYEQYF.

This chain joins TRBV2 and TRBJ2-1; TRBD1 might be the D (5 bases). Deletions cut 8 bases from V and 3 bases from J, with 14 bases between. This CDR3 has 14 amino acids. The germline V gene encodes CDR1 SNHLY and CDR2 FYNNEI. For the CDR3, the DNA is TGTGCCAGCCTCAGGGCCCCCAACTACAATGAGCAGTTCTTC. Protein: CASLRAPNYNEQFF.

The rearrangement uses TRBV11-2 and TRBJ1-2; D unresolved. The CDR3 has 13 amino acids. The V end lost 2 bases, the J end lost 4 bases, and 8 bases lay between the germline ends. Germline V gene data show CDR1 as SGHAT and CDR2 as FQNNGV. The CDR3 loop reads CASSLPGFYGYTF. CDR3 in DNA: TGTGCCAGCAGCTTACCCGGATTCTATGGCTACACCTTC.

The chain recombines TRBV6-6 with TRBJ2-3; a weak D match, TRBD2 (6 bases). The CDR3 is made up of 14 amino acids. Germline CDR1 and CDR2: MNHNY and SVGAGI (reference sequence). The V end lost 8 bases, the J end lost 8 bases, and 20 bases lay between the germline ends. In DNA form, the CDR3 reads TGTGCCAGCCGTCTGGCGTCTCCCGGGGGTACGCAGTATTTT. Amino acid sequence: CASRLASPGGTQYF.

With respect to this clone: One end of the junction does not line up with germline, which may come from a read error. The chain carries TRBV10-3 and TRBJ1-5; TRBD1 aligns across 9 bases. The germline gives CDR1 ENHRY, CDR2 SYGVKD. The CDR3 covers 13 residues. The CDR3 DNA sequence: TGTGCCCTCAGCCGGGACAGGGATCAGCCCCAGCATTTT. Protein: CALSRDRDQPQHF.

This clone is medium-sized by share. The V gene is TRBV28, the J gene TRBJ2-1; D not resolved. This CDR3 has 11 residues. V lost 8 bases, J lost 2 bases, and 4 bases lay in between. Germline CDR1 MDHEN, CDR2 SYDVKM. This CDR3 reads CASGTYNEQFF. CDR3 sequence (DNA): TGTGCCAGCGGGACCTACAATGAGCAGTTCTTC.

The V gene is TRBV10-2, the J gene TRBJ1-2; maybe TRBD1 (6 bases). The CDR3 runs 14 residues. Germline CDR1 is WSHSY and CDR2 is SAAADI. V lost 3 bases and J lost 3, with 11 bases in between. CDR3 in DNA: TGCGCCAGCAGTGATGAACAGGGTTACTATGGCTACACCTTC. It yields the protein CASSDEQGYYGYTF.

The CDR3: CASSETGALSYEQYF. CDR3 coding DNA: TGTGCCAGCAGTGAAACAGGGGCTCTCTCCTACGAGCAGTACTTC. The V call is TRBV28, the J call TRBJ2-7; 7 bases are shared with TRBD1. J gave up 0 bases and V 5 bases, and 7 bases lay outside the gene matches. Germline V gene sequence: CDR1 MDHEN, CDR2 SYDVKM. CDR3 length: 15 residues.

V and J are TRBV9 and TRBJ1-6; perhaps TRBD1 as D (5 bases). V lost 0 bases to trimming and J lost 0 bases, with 10 bases between them. CDR3 length: 17 residues. CDR1 and CDR2 from the germline V gene are SGDLS and YYNGEE. The CDR3 bases are TGTGCCAGCAGCGTAGGACAGAGGAGCTCCTATAATTCACCCCTCCACTTT. It encodes CASSVGQRSSYNSPLHF.

The rearrangement links TRBV7-9 to TRBJ2-7, with TRBD1 matching over 7 bases. In germline, CDR1 is SEHNR, CDR2 FQNEAQ (reference sequence). Trimming at V came to 3 bases and at J to 0 bases, leaving 2 bases not matched to a gene. CDR3 length: 14 residues. Here the CDR3 DNA reads TGTGCCAGCAGCTTTACAGGGGACTCCTACGAGCAGTACTTC. Translated: CASSFTGDSYEQYF.

The V gene is TRBV6-5, the J gene TRBJ2-3, with TRBD2 matching 7 bases. Unmatched junction bases numbered 2, after V lost 4 bases and J lost 1 base. CDR1 MNHEY and CDR2 SVGAGI come from the germline V gene. The CDR3 is made up of 14 amino acids. The CDR3 DNA reads as TGTGCCAGCAGTTTCGCGGGAGGCACAGATACGCAGTATTTT. It yields the protein CASSFAGGTDTQYF.

The chain joins TRBV5-1 to TRBJ1-2, with D uncertain. Germline CDR1 and CDR2: SGHRS and YFSETQ. The length of the CDR3 is 12 residues. With 3 bases removed from V and 9 bases from J, the gap between germline ends came to 12 bases. For the CDR3, the DNA is TGCGCCAGCAGCTCGGATGCAAATTGCTACACCTTC. It is translated as CASSSDANCYTF.

The chain joins TRBV5-1 to TRBJ1-2, with a tentative D call TRBD1 (5 bases). The CDR3 spans 13 residues. The V gene's germline CDR1 is SGHRS and CDR2 YFSETQ. V lost 4 bases and J 0 bases, leaving 7 bases between the germline ends. The CDR3 here is CASSQGPNYGYTF. The DNA for the CDR3 is TGCGCCAGCAGCCAGGGACCTAACTATGGCTACACCTTC.

This clone was seen once. The chain is built from TRBV7-2 and TRBJ1-6; D gene ambiguous. V shed 1 base and J shed 14 bases, with 21 bases lying between them. The germline V gene encodes CDR1 SGHTA and CDR2 FQGNSA. The CDR3 loop spans 16 amino acids. The CDR3 spells CASSLVGFPDDLTLHF. The CDR3 bases are TGTGCCAGCAGCTTAGTGGGGTTTCCGGATGACTTAACCCTCCACTTT.

V gene TRBV5-8 combines with J gene TRBJ1-1, with D unresolved. V shed 1 base and J shed 1 base, with 11 bases lying between them. The CDR3 contains 15 residues. Looked up from germline, CDR1 is SGHTS and CDR2 is YDEGEE. The DNA of the CDR3 is TGTGCCAGCAGCTTGTCGTTTGGCCGGAACACTGAAGCTTTCTTT. Translating gives CASSLSFGRNTEAFF.